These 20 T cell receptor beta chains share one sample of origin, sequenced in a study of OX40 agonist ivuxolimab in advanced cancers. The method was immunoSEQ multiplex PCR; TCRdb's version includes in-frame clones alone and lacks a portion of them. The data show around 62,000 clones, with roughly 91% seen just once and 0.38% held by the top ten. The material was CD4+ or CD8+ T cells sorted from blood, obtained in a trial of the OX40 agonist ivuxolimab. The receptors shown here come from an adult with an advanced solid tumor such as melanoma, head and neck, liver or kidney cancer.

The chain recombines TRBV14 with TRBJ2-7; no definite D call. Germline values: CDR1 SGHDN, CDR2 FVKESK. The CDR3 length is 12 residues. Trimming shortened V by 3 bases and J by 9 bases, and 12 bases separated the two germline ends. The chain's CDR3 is CASSHVPFRQYF. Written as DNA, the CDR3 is TGTGCCAGCAGCCATGTCCCGTTCCGGCAGTACTTC.

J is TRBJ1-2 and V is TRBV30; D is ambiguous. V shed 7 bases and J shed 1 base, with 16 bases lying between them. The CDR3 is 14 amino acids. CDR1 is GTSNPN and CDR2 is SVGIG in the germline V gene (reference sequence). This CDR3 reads CAFAPLGHNYGYTF. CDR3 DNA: TGTGCCTTTGCACCCCTGGGCCATAACTATGGCTACACCTTC.

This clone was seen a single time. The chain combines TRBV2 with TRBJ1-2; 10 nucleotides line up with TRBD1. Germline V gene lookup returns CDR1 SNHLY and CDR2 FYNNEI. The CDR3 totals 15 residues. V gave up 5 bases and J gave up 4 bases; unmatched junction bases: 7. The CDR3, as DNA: TGTGCCAGCAGTCCCGGGACAGGGGACACCTATGGCTACACCTTC. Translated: CASSPGTGDTYGYTF. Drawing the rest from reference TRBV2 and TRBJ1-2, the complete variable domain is EPEVTQTPSHQVTQMGQEVILRCVPISNHLYFYWYRQILGQKVEFLVSFYNNEISEKSEIFDDQFSVERPDGSNFTLKIRSTKLEDSAMYFCASSPGTGDTYGYTFGSGTRLTVV.

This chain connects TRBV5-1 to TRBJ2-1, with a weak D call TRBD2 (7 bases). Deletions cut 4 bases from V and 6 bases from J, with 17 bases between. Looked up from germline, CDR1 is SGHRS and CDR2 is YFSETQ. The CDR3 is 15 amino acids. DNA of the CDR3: TGCGCCAGCAGCCCGGTCAGTAGGGGGGGCAATGAGCAGTTCTTC. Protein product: CASSPVSRGGNEQFF.

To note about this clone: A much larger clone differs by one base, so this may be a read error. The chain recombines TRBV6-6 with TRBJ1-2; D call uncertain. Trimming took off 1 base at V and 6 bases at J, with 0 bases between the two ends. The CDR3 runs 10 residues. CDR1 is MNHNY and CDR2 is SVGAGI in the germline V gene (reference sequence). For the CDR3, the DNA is TGTGCCAGCAGTTACTATGGCTACACCTTC. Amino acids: CASSYYGYTF.

The CDR3 here is CASSSSTVLNEKLFF. CDR3 sequence (DNA): TGTGCCAGCAGTTCCTCGACAGTGCTTAATGAAAAACTGTTTTTT. This chain joins TRBV2 and TRBJ1-4; maybe TRBD1 (5 bases). The CDR3 has 15 residues. The germline V and J ends were trimmed by 5 bases and 4 bases, with 14 bases remaining between them. Germline V gene data show CDR1 as SNHLY and CDR2 as FYNNEI.

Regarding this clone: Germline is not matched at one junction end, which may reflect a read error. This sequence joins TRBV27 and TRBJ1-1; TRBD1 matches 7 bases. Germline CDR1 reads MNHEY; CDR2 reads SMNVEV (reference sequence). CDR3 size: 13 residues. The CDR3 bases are TGTGCCAGCAGCCAACAGGGGAGGACTGGAGCTTTCTTT. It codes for CASSQQGRTGAFF.

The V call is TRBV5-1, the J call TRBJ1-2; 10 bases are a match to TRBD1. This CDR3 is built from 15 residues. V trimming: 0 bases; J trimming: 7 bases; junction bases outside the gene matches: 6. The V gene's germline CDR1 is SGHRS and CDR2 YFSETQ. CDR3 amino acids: CASSLVTGGAGGYTF. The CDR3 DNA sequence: TGCGCCAGCAGCTTGGTGACAGGGGGCGCAGGTGGCTACACCTTC.

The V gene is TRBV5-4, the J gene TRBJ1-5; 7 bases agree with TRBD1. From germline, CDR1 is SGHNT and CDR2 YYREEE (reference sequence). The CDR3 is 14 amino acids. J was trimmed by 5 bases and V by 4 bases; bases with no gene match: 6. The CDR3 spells CASSRQGLDQPQHF. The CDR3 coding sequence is TGTGCCAGCAGCCGACAGGGATTGGATCAGCCCCAGCATTTT.

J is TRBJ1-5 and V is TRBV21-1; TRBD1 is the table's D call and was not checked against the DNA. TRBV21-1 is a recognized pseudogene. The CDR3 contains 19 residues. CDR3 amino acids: CASSKFGTGGSNSNQPQHF. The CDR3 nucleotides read TGTGCCAGCAGCAAATTCGGGACAGGGGGCTCCAATAGCAATCAGCCCCAGCATTTT.

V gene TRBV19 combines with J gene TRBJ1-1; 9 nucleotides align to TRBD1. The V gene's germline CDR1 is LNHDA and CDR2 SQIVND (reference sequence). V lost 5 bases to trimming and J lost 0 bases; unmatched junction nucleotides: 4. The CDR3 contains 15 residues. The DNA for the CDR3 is TGTGCCAGTAGTCGGGACAGGGCCATGAACACTGAAGCTTTCTTT. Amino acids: CASSRDRAMNTEAFF.

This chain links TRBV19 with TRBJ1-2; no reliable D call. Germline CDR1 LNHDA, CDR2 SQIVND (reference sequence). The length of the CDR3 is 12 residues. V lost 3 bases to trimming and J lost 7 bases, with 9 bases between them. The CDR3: CASSIQGIGYTF. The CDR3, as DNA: TGTGCCAGTAGTATCCAAGGTATTGGCTACACCTTC.

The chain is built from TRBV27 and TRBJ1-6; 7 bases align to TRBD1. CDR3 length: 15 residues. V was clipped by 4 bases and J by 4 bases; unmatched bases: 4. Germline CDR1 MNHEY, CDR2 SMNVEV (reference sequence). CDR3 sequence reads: CASSWEGQYNSPLHF. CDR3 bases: TGTGCCAGCAGTTGGGAGGGACAGTATAATTCACCCCTCCACTTT.

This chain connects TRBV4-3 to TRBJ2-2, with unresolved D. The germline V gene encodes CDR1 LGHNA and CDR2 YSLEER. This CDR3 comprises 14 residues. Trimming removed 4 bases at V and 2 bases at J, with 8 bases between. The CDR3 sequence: CASSPQVNTGELFF. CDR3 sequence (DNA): TGCGCCAGCAGCCCCCAGGTCAACACCGGGGAGCTGTTTTTT.

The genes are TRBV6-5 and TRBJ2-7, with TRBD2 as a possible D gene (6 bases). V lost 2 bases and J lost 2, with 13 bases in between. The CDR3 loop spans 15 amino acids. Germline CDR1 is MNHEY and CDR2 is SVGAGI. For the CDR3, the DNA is TGTGCCAGCAGTTACAGGGAGGTTGGTACCTACGAGCAGTACTTC. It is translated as CASSYREVGTYEQYF.

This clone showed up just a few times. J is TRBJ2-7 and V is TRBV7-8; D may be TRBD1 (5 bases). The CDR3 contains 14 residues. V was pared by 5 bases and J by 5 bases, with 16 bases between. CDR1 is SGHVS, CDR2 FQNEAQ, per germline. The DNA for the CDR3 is TGTGCCAGCAGCCCCCTAGGCCTGGGGCACGAGCAGTACTTC. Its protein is CASSPLGLGHEQYF. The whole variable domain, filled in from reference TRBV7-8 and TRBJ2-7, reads GAGVSQSPRYKVAKRGQDVALRCDPISGHVSLFWYQQALGQGPEFLTYFQNEAQLDKSGLPSDRFFAERPEGSVSTLKIQRTQQEDSAVYLCASSPLGLGHEQYFGPGTRLTVT.

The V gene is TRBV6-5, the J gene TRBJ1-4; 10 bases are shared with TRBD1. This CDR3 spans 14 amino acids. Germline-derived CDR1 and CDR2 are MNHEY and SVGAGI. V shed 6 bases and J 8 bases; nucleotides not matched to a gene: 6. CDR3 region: CASSGTGVLEKLFF. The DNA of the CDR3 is TGTGCCAGCAGCGGGACAGGGGTCCTAGAAAAACTGTTTTTT.

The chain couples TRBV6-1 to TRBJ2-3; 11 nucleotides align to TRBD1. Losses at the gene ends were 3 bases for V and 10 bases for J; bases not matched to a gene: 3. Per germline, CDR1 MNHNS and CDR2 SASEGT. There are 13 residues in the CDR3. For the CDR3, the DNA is TGTGCCAGCAGTGAGGCGGACAGGGGGCCGCAGTATTTT. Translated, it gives CASSEADRGPQYF.

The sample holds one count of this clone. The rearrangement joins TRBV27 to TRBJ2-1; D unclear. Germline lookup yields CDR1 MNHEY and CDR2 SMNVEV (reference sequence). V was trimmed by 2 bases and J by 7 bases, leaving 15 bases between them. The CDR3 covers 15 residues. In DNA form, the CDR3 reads TGTGCCAGCAGTTTAATACTCTCAGCCGGGAATGAGCAGTTCTTC. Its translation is CASSLILSAGNEQFF.

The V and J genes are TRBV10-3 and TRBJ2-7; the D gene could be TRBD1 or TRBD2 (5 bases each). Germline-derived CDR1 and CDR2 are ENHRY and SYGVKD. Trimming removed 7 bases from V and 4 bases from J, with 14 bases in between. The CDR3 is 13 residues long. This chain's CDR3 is CAITGTDPYEQYF. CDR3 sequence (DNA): TGTGCCATCACCGGGACGGATCCATACGAGCAGTACTTC.